The 11 T cell receptor beta chains below all came from one sample that was sequenced in a study of graft-versus-host responses after intestinal transplantation. The graft tissue was processed, and this released both intraepithelial and lamina propria lymphocytes. The table came from immunoSEQ multiplex PCR; TCRdb's copy has only in-frame clones and leaves some out. Of 9,500 to 10,000 clones listed, about 78% are singletons. The sample consisted of ileum tissue, taken 500 to 550 days after intestinal transplant. All receptors derive from a human patient who received an intestinal transplant, so some T cells may come from the graft donor.

V usage is TRBV9 and J usage is TRBJ2-4; D is possibly TRBD1 (6 bases). CDR3 size: 15 residues. The V end lost 0 bases, the J end lost 0 bases, and 7 bases lay between the germline ends. Germline lookup yields CDR1 SGDLS and CDR2 YYNGEE. The CDR3, as DNA: TGTGCCAGCAGCGTAGGGGGGCTAGCCAAAAACATTCAGTACTTC. Translating it yields CASSVGGLAKNIQYF.

This clone showed up just a few times. Other DNA sequences in this sample translate to the same CDR3. V gene TRBV6-5 combines with J gene TRBJ1-2, with no clear D. The germline gives CDR1 MNHEY, CDR2 SVGAGI. This CDR3 contains 13 residues. The V gene lost 7 bases and the J gene lost 4 bases, with 13 bases spanning the gap. Written as DNA, the CDR3 is TGTGCCAGCACAGTGGCTGGGAGCTATGGCTACACCTTC. It specifies CASTVAGSYGYTF.

The chain recombines TRBV6-5 with TRBJ1-2; possibly TRBD1 for D (6 bases). Germline V gene sequence: CDR1 MNHEY, CDR2 SVGAGI. This CDR3 spans 13 amino acids. The V and J ends lost 2 bases and 5 bases respectively, with 9 bases between them. The CDR3 DNA follows: TGTGCCAGCAGTTACACAGGGAAGTATGGCTACACCTTC. Translating it yields CASSYTGKYGYTF.

A few counts support this clone. The J gene is TRBJ1-2, the V gene TRBV5-7, with D possibly being TRBD1 (6 bases). TRBV5-7 is an ORF for which the function is uncertain. V was cut by 4 bases and J by 8 bases, with 18 bases left in between. The CDR3 covers 14 residues. The CDR3 sequence is CASSPTQGSLGYTF. The CDR3 region has the DNA TGTGCCAGCAGCCCCACACAGGGATCACTCGGCTACACCTTC.

The V call is TRBV4-3, the J call TRBJ2-7; TRBD1 aligns across 7 bases. The CDR3 has 16 amino acids. CDR1 and CDR2 (germline): LGHNA, YSLEER. V trimming: 0 bases; J trimming: 0 bases; junction bases outside the gene matches: 5. The CDR3, as DNA: TGCGCCAGCAGCCAAGATCGGGGACAGACCTCCTACGAGCAGTACTTC. Amino acids: CASSQDRGQTSYEQYF.

This chain uses TRBV9 with TRBJ2-7, with 9 positions matching TRBD2. J lost 3 bases, V lost 4 bases, and 8 bases had no gene match. The V gene's germline CDR1 is SGDLS and CDR2 YYNGEE. This CDR3 has 15 amino acids. CDR3 in amino acids: CASSSGAGGVYEQYF. Written as DNA, the CDR3 is TGTGCCAGCAGCTCCGGAGCGGGGGGTGTCTACGAGCAGTACTTC.

The chain recombines TRBV7-2 with TRBJ2-7, with 8 bases aligning to TRBD1. J lost 2 bases, V lost 1 base, and 4 bases had no gene match. Germline V gene data show CDR1 as SGHTA and CDR2 as FQGNSA. The CDR3 consists of 15 residues. The CDR3 sequence: CASSLESGQAYEQYF. In nucleotides, the CDR3 is TGTGCCAGCAGCTTAGAATCGGGACAGGCCTACGAGCAGTACTTC.

Remarks on this clone: Distinct nucleotide sequences in the sample also encode this CDR3. The chain combines TRBV28 with TRBJ1-6, with D uncertain. CDR1 MDHEN and CDR2 SYDVKM come from the germline V gene. V was clipped by 2 bases and J by 2 bases, with 1 base between them. The CDR3 loop spans 13 amino acids. The CDR3 protein is CASSLPYNSPLHF. CDR3 nucleotides: TGTGCCAGCAGTTTACCCTATAATTCACCCCTCCACTTT.

The CDR3 sequence: CAWSVWGGACNEQFF. In nucleotides, the CDR3 is TGTGCCTGGAGTGTATGGGGTGGAGCCTGCAATGAGCAGTTCTTC. The V and J genes are TRBV30 and TRBJ2-1; D is ambiguous. The germline V gene has CDR1 GTSNPN and CDR2 SVGIG (reference sequence). The CDR3 runs to 15 residues. Trimming took 0 bases from V and 6 from J, leaving 15 bases between them.

J is TRBJ1-1 and V is TRBV10-3, with D maybe TRBD1 (6 bases). There are 16 residues in the CDR3. Trimming removed 6 bases from V and 5 bases from J, with 22 bases in between. The germline CDR1 and CDR2 sequences are ENHRY and SYGVKD. DNA for the CDR3: TGTGCCATCAGCCCCCGGGGGGCGCAGAAAAGAACTGAAGCTTTCTTT. This codes for CAISPRGAQKRTEAFF.

V gene TRBV5-1 combines with J gene TRBJ2-3; 9 positions match TRBD2. V lost 4 bases and J lost 1; bases outside the gene matches: 7. The CDR3 covers 16 residues. Germline V gene data show CDR1 as SGHRS and CDR2 as YFSETQ. DNA of the CDR3: TGCGCCAGCAGCGCGGAGCGGGAGGTGGGCACAGATACGCAGTATTTT. This translates into CASSAEREVGTDTQYF.